This paragraph reports one T cell receptor beta chain. Its antigen target is currently unknown. Base quality data are lacking; no much larger clone is found one base away. Genomic DNA served as template for TCR beta VDJ combination and CDR3 sequence profiling. TCR repertoire sequencing was run on an Illumina HiSeq 2000. The published analysis was carried out like this. TRBV/TRBJ rearrangement plots, CDR3 size and DJ length profiles, and Simpson's diversity index were used to evaluate the repertoires. The immunodominant clone was defined as the most abundant DNA sequence in deep sequencing data. CDR3 amino acid sequences were checked for sharing between subjects and were compared against published repertoires and the VDJdb database. Through fastp at Q25 and MiXCR, TCRdb rebuilt clones from the public reads, retaining in-frame beta chains. Each entry merges the rows of one CDR3 protein and shows their most common DNA and genes. The V and J calls, along with clone size, are taken from TCRdb and not from the paper's own processing. The table for this sample lists around 140,000 distinct CDR3 sequences; roughly 40% of them were counted only once. The top ten clones comprise 8% to 8.5% of the sample.

The data belong to a study of CD8+CD57+ T cells in acquired aplastic anemia (dated by TCRdb to the late 2010s). Study-level background: A mean of about 3.2 ug of DNA, ranging from roughly 0.2 to 27.4 ug, was extracted from sorted CD4+ and CD8+ cells. An average of roughly 10 million reads for CD4+ cells and approximately 11 million reads for CD8+ cells was obtained from healthy donor samples.

The study deep-sequenced TCR repertoires of sorted CD4+ and CD8+ blood T cells from severe aplastic anemia patients and healthy subjects. Ficoll-Paque density gradient centrifugation was used to isolate peripheral blood mononuclear cells. CD4+ and CD8+ T cells were sorted by FACS or magnetic beads before DNA extraction. For this chain, trimming is 3 bases at the V end and 5 bases at the J end, and the number of junction bases without a gene match is 3. The CDR3 sequence holds 14 residues, the cysteine and phenylalanine included. Left in the record is the CDR3 DNA by itself, 42 bases read in frame from the first base. For CDR1 and CDR2, the germline V gene lists SGDLS and YYNGEE. Summary of the overall study and its limitations: CD8+ Simpson's diversity did not differ significantly between patients and healthy controls (P=0.060). Roughly 29 CD8+ CDR3 sequences were shared between patients and controls but appeared highly expressed in patients and within their immunodominant clones.

This TCR was recovered from a human donor in good health, serving as a control. The rearranged chain carries TRBV9 and TRBJ1-1; 11 middle bases align to TRBD1. The specimen sequenced was sorted CD4+, CD8+, or CD8+CD57+ T cells (not recorded which) from PBMCs. At the DNA level, the sequence is TGTGCCAGCAGCGGCGGGACAGGGGGGACTGAAGCTTTCTTT. Its protein is CASSGGTGGTEAFF.